These 26 T cell receptor beta chains share one sample of origin, sequenced in a study of cytomegalovirus exposure and HLA in healthy donors. Researchers ran the PCR with 60 Vbeta and 13 Jbeta primers. Data came from immunoSEQ multiplex PCR; TCRdb stores just in-frame clones and leaves some out. In the table there are 90,000 to 120,000 clones, more than 65% of which are singletons. The specimen was PBMCs. The receptors come from a man aged 25-40 years in good health and CMV-seronegative.

The chain has TRBV2 and TRBJ1-1; 7 nucleotides line up with TRBD1. This CDR3 has 14 residues. Germline lookup yields CDR1 SNHLY and CDR2 FYNNEI. V lost 3 bases and J lost 4; bases outside the gene matches: 5. The CDR3 sequence is CASSDKGGLTEAFF. The CDR3 region has the DNA TGTGCCAGCAGTGATAAAGGGGGCCTCACTGAAGCTTTCTTT.

The chain joins TRBV6-4 to TRBJ2-2, with D possibly TRBD2 on 6 matching bases. This CDR3 spans 15 amino acids. Trimming pared 4 bases from V and 6 bases from J, leaving 15 bases between. The germline V gene has CDR1 MRHNA and CDR2 SNTAGT. The CDR3 DNA is TGTGCCAGCAGTGCCACCACACTAGCACCCGGGGAGCTGTTTTTT. This gives the protein CASSATTLAPGELFF.

The chain employs TRBV4-2 and TRBJ1-2, with no clear D. The V end lost 0 bases, the J end lost 4 bases, and 9 bases lay between the germline ends. This CDR3 is built from 14 residues. The germline CDR1 and CDR2 sequences are LGHNA and YNFKEQ. For the CDR3, the DNA is TGTGCCAGCAGCCAAGAAGGAGGGTTCTATGGCTACACCTTC. Protein sequence: CASSQEGGFYGYTF.

The V gene is TRBV5-1, the J gene TRBJ2-5, with 9 bases fitting TRBD1. The germline V gene has CDR1 SGHRS and CDR2 YFSETQ. This CDR3 comprises 14 residues. Germline trimming cut 4 bases from V and 4 bases from J; bases unmatched to any gene: 5. CDR3 sequence reads: CASSAAGQGETQYF. The DNA for the CDR3 is TGCGCCAGCAGCGCGGCGGGACAGGGAGAGACCCAGTACTTC.

The genes are TRBV7-8 and TRBJ2-1; weak D call: TRBD2 (5 bases). V lost 9 bases and J 7 bases, leaving 10 bases between the germline ends. Germline CDR1 SGHVS, CDR2 FQNEAQ. This CDR3 contains 11 residues. The CDR3: CASFTGNEQFF. The DNA of the CDR3 is TGTGCCAGTTTCACGGGGAATGAGCAGTTCTTC.

CDR3 in DNA: TGCGCCAGCAGCTTGTTGGGCGGGGACGAAGAAGCTTTCTTT. This sequence encodes CASSLLGGDEEAFF. The rearrangement uses TRBV5-1 and TRBJ1-1; D might be TRBD1 (5 bases). V lost 1 base, J lost 8 bases, and 15 bases lay in between. This CDR3 contains 14 residues. CDR1 is SGHRS and CDR2 is YFSETQ in the germline V gene.

The chain carries TRBV6-4 and TRBJ1-4; TRBD1 agrees at 7 bases. Germline-derived CDR1 and CDR2 are MRHNA and SNTAGT. The CDR3 is made up of 15 amino acids. Unmatched junction bases numbered 14, after V lost 9 bases and J lost 7 bases. For the CDR3, the DNA is TGTGCCAGAGGGGGCAGGGGCCGCCCCCGTGAAAAACTGTTTTTT. Its translation is CARGGRGRPREKLFF.

This chain links TRBV27 with TRBJ2-7; D uncertain. There are 13 residues in the CDR3. CDR1 and CDR2 (germline): MNHEY, SMNVEV (reference sequence). Trimming took off 3 bases at V and 0 bases at J, with 6 bases between the two ends. The CDR3 bases are TGTGCCAGCAGTTTCGGAGTCTCCTACGAGCAGTACTTC. Its translation is CASSFGVSYEQYF.

This clone was seen once. At the DNA level, this CDR3 is encoded by other sequences in the same sample as well. The V and J genes are TRBV5-1 and TRBJ1-5, with 10 nucleotides matching TRBD1. V lost 4 bases and J lost 2; bases outside the gene matches: 3. There are 15 residues in the CDR3. Germline lookup yields CDR1 SGHRS and CDR2 YFSETQ. As DNA, the CDR3 is TGCGCCAGCAGCCTCGGGACAGGGGGCAATCAGCCCCAGCATTTT. This translates into CASSLGTGGNQPQHF. Supplemented by reference TRBV5-1 and TRBJ1-5, the full variable domain reads KAGVTQTPRYLIKTRGQQVTLSCSPISGHRSVSWYQQTPGQGLQFLFEYFSETQRNKGNFPGRFSGRQFSNSRSEMNVSTLELGDSALYLCASSLGTGGNQPQHFGDGTRLSIL.

The J gene is TRBJ2-7, the V gene TRBV27, with 9 bases identical to TRBD2. From germline, CDR1 is MNHEY and CDR2 SMNVEV (reference sequence). This CDR3 spans 14 amino acids. The trim removed 4 bases at V and 5 bases at J, leaving 6 bases unmatched. The CDR3 loop is CASSSRLAEDEQYF. CDR3 in DNA: TGTGCCAGCAGTTCGAGACTAGCGGAAGACGAGCAGTACTTC.

This clone was seen a single time. This chain joins TRBV28 and TRBJ2-2, with 7 bases matching TRBD1. Germline V gene data show CDR1 as MDHEN and CDR2 as SYDVKM. The CDR3 sequence is 14 residues long. Unmatched junction bases numbered 5, after V lost 4 bases and J lost 6 bases. The CDR3 reads CASSSDQGAGELFF. CDR3 sequence (DNA): TGTGCCAGCAGTTCGGACCAGGGGGCCGGGGAGCTGTTTTTT.

This clone showed up just a few times. The rearrangement joins TRBV6-1 to TRBJ2-3; D not certain. Germline loops: CDR1 MNHNS, CDR2 SASEGT. The CDR3 has 11 amino acids. Trimming removed 6 bases at V and 6 bases at J, with 7 bases between. The CDR3 DNA reads TGTGCCAGCAGCTTATCGGATACGCAGTATTTT. This encodes CASSLSDTQYF.

The chain combines TRBV7-6 with TRBJ2-7; 7 bases align to TRBD2. Germline loops: CDR1 SGHVS, CDR2 FNYEAQ. The CDR3 is 14 amino acids. V trimming: 3 bases; J trimming: 0 bases; junction bases outside the gene matches: 2. The CDR3 DNA follows: TGTGCCAGCAGCTTTGGGAGGGGCTCCTACGAGCAGTACTTC. Amino acid sequence: CASSFGRGSYEQYF.

The V gene is TRBV9, the J gene TRBJ2-1; 12 bases line up with TRBD2. The CDR3 is made up of 15 amino acids. Germline V lookup: CDR1 SGDLS, CDR2 YYNGEE. Trimming cost V 4 bases and J 5 bases; bases outside gene matches: 4. The CDR3, as DNA: TGTGCCAGCAGCTCCCGGACTAGCGGGAACAATGAGCAGTTCTTC. Translating it yields CASSSRTSGNNEQFF.

The V gene is TRBV4-2, the J gene TRBJ2-7; TRBD2 matches 9 bases. The CDR3 has 16 amino acids. The germline V gene encodes CDR1 LGHNA and CDR2 YNFKEQ. The J segment lost 3 bases and the V segment lost 1 base, leaving 7 bases of the junction unmatched. CDR3 sequence (DNA): TGTGCCAGCAGCCAAGTTTTCGTAGCGGGAGACTACGAGCAGTACTTC. Amino acids: CASSQVFVAGDYEQYF.

This clone turned up a few times. The V call is TRBV7-8, the J call TRBJ2-7, with 9 nucleotides matching TRBD2. The CDR3 runs to 15 residues. Germline values: CDR1 SGHVS, CDR2 FQNEAQ. Trimming took 4 bases from V and 2 from J; bases not matched to a gene: 6. Here the CDR3 DNA reads TGTGCCAGCAGCTATGGACTAGCGTTGGCCTACGAGCAGTACTTC. As protein: CASSYGLALAYEQYF.

In this sample, this clone turned up a few times. This CDR3 reads CASSLEGNYGYTF. The CDR3 DNA follows: TGTGCCAGCAGCTTAGAGGGGAACTATGGCTACACCTTC. The chain uses TRBV7-9 and TRBJ1-2; TRBD1 is a possible D gene (5 bases). V lost 1 base and J 2 bases, leaving 5 bases between the germline ends. Germline V gives CDR1 SEHNR, CDR2 FQNEAQ (reference sequence). The CDR3 spans 13 residues.

The V call is TRBV5-1, the J call TRBJ1-2, with D possibly being TRBD1 (6 bases). The CDR3 totals 11 residues. Germline values: CDR1 SGHRS, CDR2 YFSETQ. V lost 4 bases and J lost 8, with 9 bases in between. The CDR3 nucleotides read TGCGCCAGCAGCCCGGGGGGCGGCTACACCTTC. Its protein product is CASSPGGGYTF.

V and J are TRBV30 and TRBJ1-1; 8 bases are a match to TRBD1. CDR3 length: 13 amino acids. Germline values: CDR1 GTSNPN, CDR2 SVGIG (reference sequence). J lost 0 bases, V lost 3 bases, and 0 bases had no gene match. CDR3: CAWRGQVNTEAFF. CDR3 bases: TGTGCCTGGAGGGGACAGGTGAACACTGAAGCTTTCTTT.

The chain couples TRBV5-1 to TRBJ1-5; D gene ambiguous. The CDR3 runs to 13 residues. Per the germline V gene, CDR1 is SGHRS and CDR2 is YFSETQ. Trimming took 1 base from V and 4 from J, leaving 6 bases between them. CDR3 in amino acids: CASSLTRNQPQHF. CDR3 bases: TGCGCCAGCAGCTTGACCCGGAATCAGCCCCAGCATTTT.

The chain carries TRBV6-5 and TRBJ1-2; D is perhaps TRBD1 (6 bases). V was pared by 5 bases and J by 3 bases, with 13 bases between. CDR1 and CDR2 from the germline V gene are MNHEY and SVGAGI. This CDR3 has 14 residues. CDR3 nucleotides: TGTGCCAGCAGTACCAGGGGAGGGGACTATGGCTACACCTTC. This codes for CASSTRGGDYGYTF.

The chain joins TRBV15 to TRBJ2-3; D unresolved. V lost 0 bases and J 6 bases, leaving 13 bases between the germline ends. This CDR3 is built from 15 residues. Looked up from germline, CDR1 is LNHNV and CDR2 is YYDKDF (reference sequence). This CDR3 is CATSRDLVGRDTQYF. DNA for the CDR3: TGTGCCACCAGCAGAGATTTAGTTGGGCGTGATACGCAGTATTTT.

The chain combines TRBV29-1 with TRBJ2-5; D might be TRBD1 (5 bases). TRBJ2-7 explains the end of the DNA better; the J call may be wrong. The CDR3 is 12 amino acids. Per the germline V gene, CDR1 is SQVTM and CDR2 is ANQGSEA. The CDR3: CSVVDSSYEQYF. CDR3 in DNA: TGCAGCGTTGTCGACAGCTCCTACGAGCAGTACTTC.

This clone appeared a single time. The chain recombines TRBV29-1 with TRBJ2-7, with TRBD1 matching over 8 bases. The CDR3 is made up of 20 amino acids. Per the germline V gene, CDR1 is SQVTM and CDR2 is ANQGSEA. J lost 1 base, V lost 0 bases, and 20 bases had no gene match. Written as DNA, the CDR3 is TGCAGCGTTGAAGATCTTCCCGTGGGGACAGGTTCCGGCCAATCCTACGAGCAGTACTTC. It yields the protein CSVEDLPVGTGSGQSYEQYF.

The chain joins TRBV29-1 to TRBJ2-1, with a possible D match to TRBD1 (6 bases). The CDR3 covers 12 residues. Per the germline V gene, CDR1 is SQVTM and CDR2 is ANQGSEA. The germline V and J ends were trimmed by 6 bases and 7 bases, with 13 bases remaining between them. This chain's CDR3 is CSVDAQGNEQFF. The CDR3 DNA reads as TGCAGCGTGGACGCTCAGGGGAATGAGCAGTTCTTC.

The chain joins TRBV5-4 to TRBJ1-4; TRBD1 matches 9 bases. Germline values: CDR1 SGHNT, CDR2 YYREEE (reference sequence). Losses at the gene ends were 4 bases for V and 8 bases for J; bases not matched to a gene: 6. The CDR3 spans 14 residues. The CDR3 DNA reads TGTGCCAGCAGCCGAACAGGGGGCCGGGAAAAACTGTTTTTT. This encodes CASSRTGGREKLFF.